This T cell receptor (beta chain) derives from a study of regulatory dendritic cells for organ transplantation. Study outcomes and limitations: Memory T cells were less diverse than naive, with memory CD8+ most oligoclonal. Memory CD8+ clonal expansion seemed more limited with regulatory than mature dendritic cells.

Libraries were prepared by immunoSEQ multiplex PCR; TCRdb keeps only in-frame clonotypes and omits some of them. The table lists thousands of clones, 63% of them singletons, with about an eighth in the top ten. The CDR3 is made up of 14 amino acids. In germline, CDR1 is MGHRA, CDR2 YSYEKL. V lost 1 base to trimming and J lost 7 bases, with 11 bases between them. Naive CD45RA+ and memory CD45RO+ CD4+ or CD8+ T cells were FACS-sorted. Comments on this clone: The target antigen is unknown.

The chain carries TRBV4-1 and TRBJ2-1; D is unclear. Sample: memory CD8+ T cells from blood. Subset denoted: CD45RO+ memory T cells. This TCR came from a human donor in good health. CDR3 nucleotide sequence: TGCGCCAGCAGCCAAGTGGCACTGACAAATGAGCAGTTCTTC. Translation gives CASSQVALTNEQFF.